This TCR beta chain is drawn from a study of blood T cell repertoires in COVID-19. Study context: The origin of the acute and convalescent COVID-19 samples was the United States, Italy and Spain. PBMCs, B-cell-depleted T cells, or T cells were the source of the cDNA or gDNA that made up the material.

In germline, CDR1 is SQVTM, CDR2 ANQGSEA. This CDR3 has 13 residues. The V end was cut by 7 bases, the J end by 8 bases, with 20 bases between. As originally analysed: Nucleated cell number was recorded as an estimate derived from reference gene primer amplification. Sequenced by immunoSEQ multiplex PCR; TCRdb stores in-frame clones only, minus some. The V and J calls and clone size are taken from that table; D and trimming were inferred from the DNA. The sample shows roughly 21,000 clones, roughly 89% of them seen only once. The V gene is TRBV29-1, the J gene TRBJ1-2; possible D gene TRBD1, 6 bases. The TCR comes from a man in his 70s with active COVID-19. The sequenced sample was peripheral blood. The CDR3 DNA reads TGCAGCGCTGGGGGCACTTCGTCTAGGGGCTACACCTTC. Amino acids: CSAGGTSSRGYTF.